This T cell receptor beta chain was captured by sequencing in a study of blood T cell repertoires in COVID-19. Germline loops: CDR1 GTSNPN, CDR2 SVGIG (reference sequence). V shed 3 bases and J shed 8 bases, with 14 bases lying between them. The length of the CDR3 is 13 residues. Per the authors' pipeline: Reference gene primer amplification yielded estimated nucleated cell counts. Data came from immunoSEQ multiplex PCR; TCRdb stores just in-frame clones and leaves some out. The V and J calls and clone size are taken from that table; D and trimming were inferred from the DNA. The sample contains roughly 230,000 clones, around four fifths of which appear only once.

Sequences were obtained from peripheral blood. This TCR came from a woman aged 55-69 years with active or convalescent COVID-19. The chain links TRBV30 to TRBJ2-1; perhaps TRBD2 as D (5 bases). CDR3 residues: CAWSHGGRDEQFF. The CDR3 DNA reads TGTGCCTGGAGCCATGGAGGACGAGATGAGCAGTTCTTC. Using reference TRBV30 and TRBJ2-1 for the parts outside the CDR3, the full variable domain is SQTIHQWPATLVQPVGSPLSLECTVEGTSNPNLYWYRQAAGRGLQLLFYSVGIGQISSEVPQNLSASRPQDRQFILSSKKLLLSDSGFYLCAWSHGGRDEQFFGPGTRLTVL.